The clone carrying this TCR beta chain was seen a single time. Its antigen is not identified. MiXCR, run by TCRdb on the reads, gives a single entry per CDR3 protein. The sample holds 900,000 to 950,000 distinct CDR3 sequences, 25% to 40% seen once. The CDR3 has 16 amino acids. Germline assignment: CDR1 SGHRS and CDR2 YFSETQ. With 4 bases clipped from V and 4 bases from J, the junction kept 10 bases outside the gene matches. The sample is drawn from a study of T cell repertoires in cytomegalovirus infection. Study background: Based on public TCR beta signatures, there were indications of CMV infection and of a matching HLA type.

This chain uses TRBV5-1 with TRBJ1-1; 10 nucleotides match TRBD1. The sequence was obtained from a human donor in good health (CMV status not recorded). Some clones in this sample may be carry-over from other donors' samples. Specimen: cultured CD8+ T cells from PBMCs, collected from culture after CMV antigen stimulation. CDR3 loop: CASSGTGVAMGTEAFF. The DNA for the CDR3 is TGCGCCAGCAGCGGGACAGGGGTAGCAATGGGCACTGAAGCTTTCTTT.